The 25 T cell receptor beta chains below were found in one sample sequenced in a study of regulatory T cells in long-lasting Graves disease. In building TCR beta libraries, iRepertoire HTBI primers were used together with Arm-PCR of CDR3 regions. TCRdb called the multiplex PCR reads again in MiXCR, with one record for every CDR3 protein. Among hundreds of thousands of distinct CDR3 sequences, around 15% were seen once, and the ten largest hold roughly 18%. Time point defined: newly diagnosed GD, antithyroid drugs for less than 3 months. RNA extracted from PBMCs served as the sequencing template. The same data also went into a second study, on T cells in Graves' hyperthyroidism and ophthalmopathy.

Sample: peripheral blood mononuclear cells (PBMCs), taken at new diagnosis, from a patient treated with antithyroid drugs. Source of these receptors: a woman aged 30 to 39 with Graves disease.

CDR3 sequence (DNA): TGTGCCACCAGCAGAGATGTCAGGGACAGGCTCCGTGAGCAGTACTTC. It specifies CATSRDVRDRLREQYF. The chain uses TRBV15 and TRBJ2-7; 8 bases align to TRBD1. V shed 0 bases, J shed 7 bases, and the junction held 11 bases outside the gene matches. This CDR3 is 16 amino acids long. Germline CDR1 reads LNHNV; CDR2 reads YYDKDF (reference sequence).

This clonotype was found many times. This chain uses TRBV2 with TRBJ2-3, with 9 nucleotides matching TRBD2. This CDR3 spans 14 amino acids. Trimming cost V 10 bases and J 0 bases; bases outside gene matches: 5. Germline CDR1 is SNHLY and CDR2 is FYNNEI. The CDR3 region is CANELAGSTDTQYF. The DNA of the CDR3 is TGTGCCAACGAACTAGCGGGTAGCACAGATACGCAGTATTTT.

The chain couples TRBV5-1 to TRBJ2-3; the D gene is possibly TRBD1 (5 bases). V lost 3 bases and J lost 0, with 17 bases in between. Germline values: CDR1 SGHRS, CDR2 YFSETQ. This CDR3 has 17 residues. The CDR3 region has the DNA TGCGCCAGCAGCTGGGCCATGGACACAAGAAGCACAGATACGCAGTATTTT. Its translation is CASSWAMDTRSTDTQYF.

This clonotype was found many times. The chain uses TRBV28 and TRBJ2-1, with D possibly matching TRBD1 (5 bases). Germline values: CDR1 MDHEN, CDR2 SYDVKM. V was trimmed by 10 bases and J by 2 bases, leaving 15 bases between them. The CDR3 length is 14 residues. CDR3: CAISKGSAYNEQFF. CDR3 DNA: TGTGCCATCTCAAAGGGGTCGGCCTACAATGAGCAGTTCTTC. Full variable domain (remainder filled in from reference TRBV28 and TRBJ2-1): DVKVTQSSRYLVKRTGEKVFLECVQDMDHENMFWYRQDPGLGLRLIYFSYDVKMKEKGDIPEGYSVSREKKERFSLILESASTNQTSMYLCAISKGSAYNEQFFGPGTRLTVL.

The chain joins TRBV7-2 to TRBJ2-3, with 9 bases fitting TRBD2. The V gene end was trimmed by 2 bases and the J gene end by 1 base; junction bases not matched to a gene: 1. The CDR3 loop spans 15 amino acids. Germline V gives CDR1 SGHTA, CDR2 FQGNSA. The CDR3 is CASSLIAGGTDTQYF. In nucleotides, the CDR3 is TGTGCCAGCAGCTTAATAGCGGGGGGCACAGATACGCAGTATTTT.

This clonotype was counted at least ten times. V and J are TRBV11-2 and TRBJ2-1, with D possibly being TRBD1 (5 bases). This CDR3 has 15 amino acids. V was cut by 1 base and J by 4 bases, with 11 bases left in between. Germline CDR1 and CDR2: SGHAT and FQNNGV. DNA for the CDR3: TGTGCCAGCAGCTTAGCCGGTGGGGCTTACAATGAGCAGTTCTTC. This sequence encodes CASSLAGGAYNEQFF.

The V call is TRBV30, the J call TRBJ1-2; D is uncertain. Trimming shortened V by 2 bases and J by 4 bases, and 8 bases separated the two germline ends. Per the germline V gene, CDR1 is GTSNPN and CDR2 is SVGIG (reference sequence). This CDR3 has 12 amino acids. The CDR3 is CAWSRRGYGYTF. As DNA, the CDR3 is TGTGCCTGGAGTAGACGTGGCTATGGCTACACCTTC.

This clonotype was observed a few times. A much bigger clone sits one base away, suggesting this may be a read error. This sequence joins TRBV2 and TRBJ1-5, with 7 bases aligning to TRBD1. Germline V gives CDR1 SNHLY, CDR2 FYNNEI. There are 14 residues in the CDR3. V lost 2 bases to trimming and J lost 4 bases; unmatched junction nucleotides: 2. The CDR3: CASSERDRNQPQHF. The CDR3 bases are TGTGCCAGCAGTGAAAGGGACAGAAATCAGCCCCAGCATTTT.

In its sample, this clonotype was seen many times. This sequence joins TRBV2 and TRBJ1-2; D gene unclear. Germline assignment: CDR1 SNHLY and CDR2 FYNNEI. The CDR3 contains 14 residues. V was clipped by 1 base and J by 0 bases, with 6 bases between them. The CDR3 DNA sequence: TGTGCCAGCAGTGAAGTCCAGGCTAACTATGGCTACACCTTC. It translates to CASSEVQANYGYTF.

This clonotype was picked up many times. In DNA form, the CDR3 reads TGTGCCAGCAGTTTATTTTATGGGGCTGAAGCTTTCTTT. Translation: CASSLFYGAEAFF. This rearrangement joins TRBV12-3 or TRBV12-4 to TRBJ1-1; D gene unclear. V lost 2 bases and J 6 bases, leaving 10 bases between the germline ends. The CDR3 covers 13 residues.

This clonotype was recorded at least ten times. The gene calls are TRBV7-8 and TRBJ2-7, with D hard to call. Looked up from germline, CDR1 is SGHVS and CDR2 is FQNEAQ. This CDR3 region has 13 residues. Trimming left V 3 bases short and J 6 bases short, with 12 bases between. The CDR3 region has the DNA TGTGCCAGCAGCTTTAATTTTCTGGGCGAGCAGTACTTC. Its translation: CASSFNFLGEQYF. Supplemented by reference TRBV7-8 and TRBJ2-7, the full variable domain reads GAGVSQSPRYKVAKRGQDVALRCDPISGHVSLFWYQQALGQGPEFLTYFQNEAQLDKSGLPSDRFFAERPEGSVSTLKIQRTQQEDSAVYLCASSFNFLGEQYFGPGTRLTVT.

This clonotype was seen repeatedly, ten times or more. The junction does not match germline at one end; this may be a read error. The chain joins TRBV18 to TRBJ2-3, with a possible D match to TRBD1 (7 bases). The CDR3 has 15 residues. Germline assignment: CDR1 KGHSH and CDR2 LQKENI. The CDR3 protein is CASSPQGTSTDTQYF. Written as DNA, the CDR3 is TGTGCCAGCTCCCCACAGGGGACTAGCACAGATACGCAGTATTTT.

This clonotype was recorded at least ten times. The genes are TRBV27 and TRBJ2-1; weak D call: TRBD2 (6 bases). Germline CDR1 is MNHEY and CDR2 is SMNVEV (reference sequence). The CDR3 has 12 amino acids. The V end was cut by 9 bases, the J end by 6 bases, with 12 bases between. The CDR3 bases are TGTGCCAGTACCCGGGGAGGCAATGAGCAGTTCTTC. Translated: CASTRGGNEQFF.

The sample holds many counts of this clonotype. The CDR3: CASSLWDEAFF. The CDR3 bases are TGTGCCAGCAGTTTATGGGATGAAGCTTTCTTT. The rearrangement uses TRBV12-3 or TRBV12-4 and TRBJ1-1; D call uncertain. The CDR3 runs 11 residues. Trimming pared 2 bases from V and 7 bases from J, leaving 5 bases between.

V and J are TRBV5-1 and TRBJ2-7; D tentatively fits TRBD1 or TRBD2 (5 bases each). The ends were cut back, 1 base at V and 5 bases at J, with 16 bases in the middle. CDR1 and CDR2 (germline): SGHRS, YFSETQ. The CDR3 spans 15 residues. The CDR3 reads CASSLSWGSWDEQYF. As DNA, the CDR3 is TGCGCCAGCAGCTTGTCATGGGGGAGTTGGGACGAGCAGTACTTC.

This clonotype was observed a few times. The chain employs TRBV10-3 and TRBJ2-3, with D tentatively TRBD2 (6 bases). V shed 6 bases and J shed 0 bases, with 10 bases lying between them. This CDR3 region has 14 residues. Germline V gene lookup returns CDR1 ENHRY and CDR2 SYGVKD. Here the CDR3 reads CAIRGGPSTDTQYF. The CDR3 DNA sequence: TGTGCCATCAGGGGGGGACCCAGCACAGATACGCAGTATTTT.

This clonotype was observed many times. The J gene is TRBJ2-5, the V gene TRBV28, with D perhaps matching TRBD1 (6 bases). CDR3 length: 13 residues. Germline CDR1 MDHEN, CDR2 SYDVKM. Trimming stripped 6 bases from V and 5 bases from J, with 13 bases between. The CDR3 DNA is TGTGCCAGCAGCAACAGGGAACTGGAGACCCAGTACTTC. It yields the protein CASSNRELETQYF.

This clonotype has at least ten counts. J is TRBJ1-1 and V is TRBV15; TRBD1 matches 7 bases. Germline-derived CDR1 and CDR2 are LNHNV and YYDKDF (reference sequence). V gave up 5 bases and J gave up 7 bases; unmatched junction bases: 7. CDR3 length: 13 residues. This CDR3 reads CATSEGTEIEAFF. In DNA form, the CDR3 reads TGTGCCACCAGCGAGGGGACAGAAATTGAAGCTTTCTTT.

The rearrangement links TRBV20-1 to TRBJ1-1, with TRBD1 matching 9 bases. The CDR3 extends over 15 amino acids. Germline values: CDR1 DFQATT, CDR2 SNEGSKA (reference sequence). The trim removed 2 bases at V and 2 bases at J, leaving 6 bases unmatched. As DNA, the CDR3 is TGCAGTGCTAGAAATTGGGACAGGGACAACACTGAAGCTTTCTTT. Amino acid sequence: CSARNWDRDNTEAFF.

In this sample, this clonotype turned up many times. The V call is TRBV15, the J call TRBJ2-7, with a weak D call TRBD2 (5 bases). CDR1 is LNHNV, CDR2 YYDKDF, per germline (reference sequence). This CDR3 has 15 residues. V gave up 1 base and J gave up 2 bases, with 12 bases separating them. CDR3 nucleotides: TGTGCCACCAGCAGAGTATTGCTGGGAGCCTACGAGCAGTACTTC. Protein: CATSRVLLGAYEQYF.

The rearrangement joins TRBV27 to TRBJ2-5; D assignment may be TRBD1 or TRBD2 (5 bases each). The CDR3 has 15 residues. Germline V gives CDR1 MNHEY, CDR2 SMNVEV (reference sequence). Trimming stripped 3 bases from V and 3 bases from J, with 14 bases between. The CDR3 spells CASSFGPGTEETQYF. The CDR3 DNA reads as TGTGCCAGCAGTTTCGGACCGGGGACGGAAGAGACCCAGTACTTC.

This clonotype has a single count. The chain's CDR3 is CASSPSFMVNEQFF. In nucleotides, the CDR3 is TGTGCCAGCTCACCCTCTTTCATGGTAAATGAGCAGTTCTTC. The chain carries TRBV18 and TRBJ2-1; the D is unclear. CDR3 length: 14 residues. V lost 3 bases and J lost 7, with 13 bases in between. CDR1 KGHSH and CDR2 LQKENI come from the germline V gene.

This clonotype was observed many times. CDR3 bases: TGCAGTGCGAGAAAGGACCCCCCGACTTATAGCAATCAGCCCCAGCATTTT. The encoded protein is CSARKDPPTYSNQPQHF. The V call is TRBV20-1, the J call TRBJ1-5; D is unresolved. V was pared by 6 bases and J by 0 bases, with 21 bases between. Germline V gives CDR1 DFQATT, CDR2 SNEGSKA (reference sequence). There are 17 residues in the CDR3.

The table lists this clonotype with many counts. V gene TRBV28 combines with J gene TRBJ2-2; 8 nucleotides align to TRBD2. CDR1 and CDR2 (germline): MDHEN, SYDVKM. This CDR3 has 15 residues. With 7 bases clipped from V and 4 bases from J, the junction kept 8 bases outside the gene matches. The CDR3 DNA reads as TGTGCCAGCATGGGACTAGGTCGAATCACCGGGGAGCTGTTTTTT. Amino acids: CASMGLGRITGELFF.

This clonotype has at least ten counts. V and J are TRBV7-2 and TRBJ1-1, with D hard to call. The germline gives CDR1 SGHTA, CDR2 FQGNSA. CDR3 length: 11 residues. Trimming took off 7 bases at V and 3 bases at J, with 6 bases between the two ends. DNA for the CDR3: TGTGCCAGCACCGACGACACTGAAGCTTTCTTT. It specifies CASTDDTEAFF.